Below, 21 T cell receptor beta chains from the same sample are listed, as sequenced in a study of cytomegalovirus exposure and HLA in healthy donors. 13 Jbeta primers and 60 Vbeta primers were used for the PCR. TCRdb keeps only in-frame clones here, not all; method: immunoSEQ multiplex PCR. The sample records around 110,000 clones, around 66% being singletons. Sequenced material: PBMCs. These receptor sequences come from a man younger than 35 in good health and CMV-seronegative.

The rearrangement uses TRBV19 and TRBJ1-5; D gene uncertain. The CDR3 is 12 amino acids. Looked up from germline, CDR1 is LNHDA and CDR2 is SQIVND (reference sequence). The V gene lost 7 bases and the J gene lost 4 bases, with 8 bases spanning the gap. The CDR3 region has the DNA TGTGCCAGTAAGGAGAGGAATCAGCCCCAGCATTTT. This sequence encodes CASKERNQPQHF.

The V gene is TRBV7-9, the J gene TRBJ2-1; TRBD2 agrees at 7 bases. The CDR3 is 15 residues long. V shed 9 bases, J shed 3 bases, and the junction held 11 bases outside the gene matches. CDR1 is SEHNR and CDR2 is FQNEAQ in the germline V gene (reference sequence). The CDR3 is CASLGLVAGYNEQFF. The DNA for the CDR3 is TGTGCCAGTCTGGGTCTGGTAGCGGGCTACAATGAGCAGTTCTTC. The whole variable domain, remainder taken from reference TRBV7-9 and TRBJ2-1, is DTGVSQNPRHKITKRGQNVTFRCDPISEHNRLYWYRQTLGQGPEFLTYFQNEAQLEKSRLLSDRFSAERPKGSFSTLEIQRTEQGDSAMYLCASLGLVAGYNEQFFGPGTRLTVL.

J is TRBJ2-3 and V is TRBV19; the match to TRBD2 covers 7 bases. CDR1 is LNHDA, CDR2 SQIVND, per germline (reference sequence). After removal of 0 bases from V and 2 bases from J, the junction contained 11 bases not matched to a gene. CDR3 length equals 18 residues. The CDR3 loop is CASSIEGRVGLLTDTQYF. CDR3 bases: TGTGCCAGTAGTATAGAGGGGAGGGTGGGACTCCTCACAGATACGCAGTATTTT. The full variable domain, with the rest looked up from reference TRBV19 and TRBJ2-3, is DGGITQSPKYLFRKEGQNVTLSCEQNLNHDAMYWYRQDPGQGLRLIYYSQIVNDFQKGDIAEGYSVSREKKESFPLTVTSAQKNPTAFYLCASSIEGRVGLLTDTQYFGPGTRLTVL.

The chain's CDR3 is CASSSPLTSRYEQYF. CDR3 DNA sequence: TGTGCCAGCAGCTCCCCTCTGACTAGCCGCTACGAGCAGTACTTC. The gene calls are TRBV7-7 and TRBJ2-7, with 7 bases aligning to TRBD2. CDR1 is SSHAT and CDR2 is FNYEAQ in the germline V gene (reference sequence). The length of the CDR3 is 15 residues. V dropped 4 bases and J dropped 3; count of bases not matched to a gene: 9.

The V call is TRBV18, the J call TRBJ1-4; 7 bases match TRBD1. The CDR3 is 15 amino acids. Germline CDR1 reads KGHSH; CDR2 reads LQKENI. Trimming cost V 3 bases and J 5 bases; bases outside gene matches: 6. CDR3 protein: CASSPGTVGNEKLFF. As DNA, the CDR3 is TGTGCCAGCTCACCTGGGACAGTGGGGAATGAAAAACTGTTTTTT.

The V gene is TRBV11-2, the J gene TRBJ2-1; perhaps TRBD2 as D (6 bases). CDR1 is SGHAT and CDR2 is FQNNGV in the germline V gene. This CDR3 contains 16 residues. With 4 bases removed from V and 3 bases from J, the gap between germline ends came to 16 bases. The CDR3 DNA reads as TGTGCCAGCAGCTACGAACTAGCCGGATACTACAATGAGCAGTTCTTC. Translated, it gives CASSYELAGYYNEQFF.

The genes are TRBV30 and TRBJ1-2; 8 positions agree with TRBD1. CDR1 GTSNPN and CDR2 SVGIG come from the germline V gene (reference sequence). Germline trimming cut 6 bases from V and 6 bases from J; bases unmatched to any gene: 6. The CDR3 is 12 residues long. The CDR3 loop reads CACRDRHNGYTF. CDR3 coding DNA: TGTGCCTGCCGGGACAGGCATAATGGCTACACCTTC. Variable domain in full (rest from reference TRBV30 and TRBJ1-2): SQTIHQWPATLVQPVGSPLSLECTVEGTSNPNLYWYRQAAGRGLQLLFYSVGIGQISSEVPQNLSASRPQDRQFILSSKKLLLSDSGFYLCACRDRHNGYTFGSGTRLTVV.

Only a few counts were recorded for this clone. V gene TRBV5-1 combines with J gene TRBJ2-2, with D perhaps TRBD1 (5 bases). The CDR3 runs 12 residues. Germline CDR1 reads SGHRS; CDR2 reads YFSETQ. V lost 2 bases to trimming and J lost 12 bases, with 11 bases between them. The CDR3 here is CASSLGAGQLFF. DNA of the CDR3: TGCGCCAGCAGCTTAGGTGCAGGGCAGCTGTTTTTT.

The sample holds one count of this clone. The J gene is TRBJ2-6, the V gene TRBV15, with 11 bases fitting TRBD2. The CDR3 is made up of 18 amino acids. V shed 0 bases and J 2 bases; nucleotides not matched to a gene: 3. The germline gives CDR1 LNHNV, CDR2 YYDKDF (reference sequence). CDR3 nucleotides: TGTGCCACCAGCAGAGATCTACTAGCGGGGGCTGGGGCCAACGTCCTGACTTTC. It codes for CATSRDLLAGAGANVLTF.

This clone was counted only a few times. The chain joins TRBV6-6 to TRBJ2-7; TRBD2 might be the D (6 bases). Germline CDR1 MNHNY, CDR2 SVGAGI (reference sequence). The CDR3 is made up of 13 amino acids. With 6 bases removed from V and 4 bases from J, the gap between germline ends came to 13 bases. DNA for the CDR3: TGTGCCAGCAGCCAGGGACTTTGGTACGAGCAGTACTTC. This translates into CASSQGLWYEQYF.

This chain links TRBV4-1 with TRBJ2-1; perhaps TRBD2 as D (5 bases). CDR1 and CDR2 (germline): MGHRA, YSYEKL. Trimming took 4 bases from V and 2 from J, leaving 9 bases between them. The CDR3 runs 14 residues. Here the CDR3 DNA reads TGCGCCAGCAGCCGGACTGGACCCTACAATGAGCAGTTCTTC. Protein: CASSRTGPYNEQFF.

The rearrangement joins TRBV9 to TRBJ1-2; D gene unclear. This CDR3 is 16 amino acids long. Per the germline V gene, CDR1 is SGDLS and CDR2 is YYNGEE. Trimming removed 4 bases at V and 7 bases at J, with 23 bases between. The CDR3, as DNA: TGTGCCAGCAGCTCAGAACCTCCCTTCTATGCGGGTGGCTACACCTTC. It encodes CASSSEPPFYAGGYTF.

The sample holds one count of this clone. The V gene is TRBV9, the J gene TRBJ2-1; 8 nucleotides agree with TRBD2. Germline V gene data show CDR1 as SGDLS and CDR2 as YYNGEE. The junction had 4 bases not matched to a gene; V was cut back by 0 bases and J by 5 bases. The length of the CDR3 is 15 residues. CDR3 loop: CASSVVAGGNNEQFF. The CDR3 DNA follows: TGTGCCAGCAGCGTAGTTGCGGGAGGTAACAATGAGCAGTTCTTC.

This chain connects TRBV7-9 to TRBJ2-7, with 9 bases identical to TRBD1. V was pared by 2 bases and J by 6 bases, with 5 bases of the junction left unmatched. This CDR3 is built from 14 residues. In germline, CDR1 is SEHNR, CDR2 FQNEAQ (reference sequence). The CDR3 nucleotides read TGTGCCAGCAGCTTACCCGGACAGGGGATCGAGCAGTACTTC. This gives the protein CASSLPGQGIEQYF. Full variable domain (remainder filled in from reference TRBV7-9 and TRBJ2-7): DTGVSQNPRHKITKRGQNVTFRCDPISEHNRLYWYRQTLGQGPEFLTYFQNEAQLEKSRLLSDRFSAERPKGSFSTLEIQRTEQGDSAMYLCASSLPGQGIEQYFGPGTRLTVT.

This CDR3 is CASNIAGGETQYF. The CDR3 DNA reads as TGTGCCAGCAACATAGCGGGAGGAGAGACCCAGTACTTC. This chain joins TRBV28 and TRBJ2-5; TRBD2 agrees at 10 bases. CDR3 length: 13 amino acids. With V trimmed by 7 bases and J by 4 bases, 3 bases remained unmatched. Germline V gives CDR1 MDHEN, CDR2 SYDVKM.

The V gene is TRBV28, the J gene TRBJ2-3; tentative D call: TRBD1 (6 bases). The CDR3 length is 15 residues. The V gene's germline CDR1 is MDHEN and CDR2 SYDVKM. Trimming took off 10 bases at V and 0 bases at J, with 17 bases between the two ends. In DNA, the CDR3 is TGTGCCACCTCGTTAGGGGGTAGAAGCACAGATACGCAGTATTTT. Its protein product is CATSLGGRSTDTQYF.

The chain uses TRBV5-6 and TRBJ1-2; no firm D call. CDR3 length equals 13 residues. The ends were cut back, 0 bases at V and 10 bases at J, with 13 bases in the middle. Germline assignment: CDR1 SGHDT and CDR2 YYEEEE. The CDR3 reads CASSLVRAPDYTF. CDR3 coding DNA: TGTGCCAGCAGCTTGGTGCGGGCACCGGACTACACCTTC.

This clone was observed a handful of times. This sequence joins TRBV30 and TRBJ1-1; D gene unclear. Deletions cut 2 bases from V and 0 bases from J, with 10 bases between. This CDR3 has 14 residues. Germline V lookup: CDR1 GTSNPN, CDR2 SVGIG (reference sequence). CDR3 nucleotides: TGTGCCTGGAGTTTCGGTACTTTGAACACTGAAGCTTTCTTT. It yields the protein CAWSFGTLNTEAFF.

The V and J genes are TRBV11-2 and TRBJ2-5; 9 bases are shared with TRBD2. The germline V gene has CDR1 SGHAT and CDR2 FQNNGV. V shed 0 bases and J 5 bases; nucleotides not matched to a gene: 7. CDR3 size: 16 residues. CDR3 coding DNA: TGTGCCAGCAGCTTAGAGTTTAGCGGGAGTTCCGAGACCCAGTACTTC. Amino acid sequence: CASSLEFSGSSETQYF.

The chain couples TRBV19 to TRBJ2-6; D is possibly TRBD1 (6 bases). The CDR3 totals 15 residues. Looked up from germline, CDR1 is LNHDA and CDR2 is SQIVND (reference sequence). Trimming removed 8 bases from V and 1 base from J, with 12 bases in between. The DNA for the CDR3 is TGTGCCAGTGTGGGGGCTCCTTCTGGGGCCAACGTCCTGACTTTC. Its translation is CASVGAPSGANVLTF.

The chain employs TRBV9 and TRBJ2-3; 8 bases fit TRBD2. The V gene's germline CDR1 is SGDLS and CDR2 YYNGEE. CDR3 length: 16 residues. Unmatched junction bases numbered 8, after V lost 3 bases and J lost 2 bases. The CDR3 DNA sequence: TGTGCCAGCAGCGACTCCAGCGGGAGTTTCACAGATACGCAGTATTTT. It encodes CASSDSSGSFTDTQYF.